This is a list of T cell receptor beta chains from one sample in a study of cytomegalovirus exposure and HLA in healthy donors. Generated by immunoSEQ multiplex PCR, the TCRdb table keeps only in-frame clones and is missing some. The table lists approximately 210,000 clones, 80% of them singletons. The sequenced material came from PBMCs. The receptors here all came from a woman in her forties in good health and CMV-seronegative. The CDR3 runs from the conserved cysteine through the conserved F or W. Fields, in order: V gene, clone size, J gene, D gene, CDR3 protein, CDR3 DNA. The D gene is left open where the match is weak. Size is stated for part of the rows, as once, few or many counts, or as a class when the clone is expanded.

v_gene: TRBV5-1
abundance: NA
j_gene: TRBJ2-5
d_gene: NA
CDR3aa: CASSWGLVQETQYF
CDR3nt: TGCGCCAGCAGCTGGGGGCTAGTCCAAGAGACCCAGTACTTC

v_gene: TRBV28
abundance: few
j_gene: TRBJ1-2
d_gene: NA
CDR3aa: CASSSPPGANYGYTF
CDR3nt: TGTGCCAGCAGCTCCCCCCCGGGAGCTAACTATGGCTACACCTTC

v_gene: TRBV4-2
abundance: NA
j_gene: TRBJ2-1
d_gene: NA
CDR3aa: CASSQDSGDYNEQFF
CDR3nt: TGTGCCAGCAGCCAAGACAGCGGAGATTACAATGAGCAGTTCTTC

v_gene: TRBV4-2
abundance: NA
j_gene: TRBJ2-6
d_gene: TRBD2
CDR3aa: CASSPPTFLAGGPHGANVLTF
CDR3nt: TGTGCCAGCAGCCCTCCAACTTTCCTAGCGGGAGGGCCTCATGGGGCCAACGTCCTGACTTTC

v_gene: TRBV6-6
abundance: NA
j_gene: TRBJ1-1
d_gene: TRBD1
CDR3aa: CASSLPRGQDTEAFF
CDR3nt: TGTGCCAGCAGCCTCCCCAGGGGGCAGGACACTGAAGCTTTCTTT

v_gene: TRBV2
abundance: few
j_gene: TRBJ2-6
d_gene: TRBD1
CDR3aa: CASSILPGTGGMAGANVLTF
CDR3nt: TGTGCCAGCAGTATCCTACCGGGGACAGGGGGCATGGCTGGGGCCAACGTCCTGACTTTC

v_gene: TRBV19
abundance: NA
j_gene: TRBJ2-7
d_gene: TRBD1
CDR3aa: CASGTGSYEQYF
CDR3nt: TGTGCCAGCGGGACAGGCTCCTACGAGCAGTACTTC

v_gene: TRBV18
abundance: NA
j_gene: TRBJ1-1
d_gene: TRBD1
CDR3aa: CASSSRQGGAEAFF
CDR3nt: TGTGCCAGCTCATCGAGACAGGGAGGCGCTGAAGCTTTCTTT

v_gene: TRBV6-5
abundance: NA
j_gene: TRBJ1-6
d_gene: NA
CDR3aa: CASSYSRSPLHF
CDR3nt: TGTGCCAGCAGTTACTCGCGCTCACCCCTCCACTTT

v_gene: TRBV7-6
abundance: once
j_gene: TRBJ2-1
d_gene: TRBD2
CDR3aa: CASSQGLAGGLGEQFF
CDR3nt: TGTGCCAGCAGCCAGGGACTAGCGGGAGGGCTGGGTGAGCAGTTCTTC

v_gene: TRBV5-1
abundance: NA
j_gene: TRBJ1-1
d_gene: TRBD1
CDR3aa: CASRGGQGSEAFF
CDR3nt: TGCGCCAGCCGGGGGGGACAGGGTTCGGAAGCTTTCTTT

v_gene: TRBV10-3
abundance: NA
j_gene: TRBJ1-3
d_gene: NA
CDR3aa: CAISGQSSGNTIYF
CDR3nt: TGTGCCATTTCTGGACAGAGCTCTGGAAACACCATATATTTT

v_gene: TRBV19
abundance: NA
j_gene: TRBJ2-1
d_gene: NA
CDR3aa: CASSQGPAGNEQFF
CDR3nt: TGTGCCAGTAGTCAGGGACCCGCGGGGAATGAGCAGTTCTTC

v_gene: TRBV4-1
abundance: NA
j_gene: TRBJ1-2
d_gene: NA
CDR3aa: CASSQVRTNYGYTF
CDR3nt: TGCGCCAGCAGCCAAGTCAGGACTAACTATGGCTACACCTTC

v_gene: TRBV15
abundance: NA
j_gene: TRBJ2-6
d_gene: TRBD1
CDR3aa: CATDRGSASIRSGANVLTF
CDR3nt: TGTGCCACCGACAGGGGATCGGCCTCCATCCGCTCTGGGGCCAACGTCCTGACTTTC

v_gene: TRBV13
abundance: NA
j_gene: TRBJ1-2
d_gene: NA
CDR3aa: CASSLYRPHLYGYTF
CDR3nt: TGTGCCAGCAGCCTGTACAGGCCACACCTCTATGGCTACACCTTC

v_gene: TRBV7-2
abundance: NA
j_gene: TRBJ1-2
d_gene: TRBD1
CDR3aa: CASSLGTGANYGYTF
CDR3nt: TGTGCCAGCAGCTTAGGGACAGGTGCTAACTATGGCTACACCTTC